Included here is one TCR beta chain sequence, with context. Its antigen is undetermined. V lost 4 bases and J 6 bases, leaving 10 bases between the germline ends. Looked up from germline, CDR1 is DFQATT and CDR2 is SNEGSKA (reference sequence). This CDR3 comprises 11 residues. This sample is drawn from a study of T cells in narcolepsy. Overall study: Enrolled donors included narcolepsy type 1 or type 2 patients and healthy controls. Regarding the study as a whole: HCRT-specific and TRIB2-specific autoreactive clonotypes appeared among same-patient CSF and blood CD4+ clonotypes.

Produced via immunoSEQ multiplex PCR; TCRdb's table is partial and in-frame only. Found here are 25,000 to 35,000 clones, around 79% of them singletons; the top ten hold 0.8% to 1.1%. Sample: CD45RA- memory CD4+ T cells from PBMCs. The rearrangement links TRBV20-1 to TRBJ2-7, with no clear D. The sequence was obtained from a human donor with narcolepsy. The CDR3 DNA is TGCAGTGCTAAGCAATTCGGCGAGCAGTACTTC. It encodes CSAKQFGEQYF.